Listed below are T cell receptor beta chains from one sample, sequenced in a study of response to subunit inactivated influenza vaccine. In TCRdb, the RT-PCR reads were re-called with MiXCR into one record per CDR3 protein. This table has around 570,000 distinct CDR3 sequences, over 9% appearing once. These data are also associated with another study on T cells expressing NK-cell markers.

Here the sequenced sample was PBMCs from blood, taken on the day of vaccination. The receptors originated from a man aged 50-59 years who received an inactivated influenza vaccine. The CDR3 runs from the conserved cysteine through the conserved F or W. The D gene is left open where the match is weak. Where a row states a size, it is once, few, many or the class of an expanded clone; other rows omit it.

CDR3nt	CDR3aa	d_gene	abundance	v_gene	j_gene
TGTGCCAGCAGTTTGATTCAGGGGTACACCGGGGAGCTGTTTTTT	CASSLIQGYTGELFF	.	.	TRBV28	TRBJ2-2
TGTGCCACCAGCCTGCTTCCGGGACTAGCGGACTACAATGAGCAGTTCTTC	CATSLLPGLADYNEQFF	TRBD2	.	TRBV15	TRBJ2-1
TGTGCCACCAGTGACCCTGCGGGGCTATCTCCGGGACCCGGGGATACGCAGTATTTT	CATSDPAGLSPGPGDTQYF	.	.	TRBV24-1	TRBJ2-3
TGTGCCAGCAGTTATAGCGGGGGGTTCACAGATACGCAGTATTTT	CASSYSGGFTDTQYF	TRBD2	many	TRBV11-2	TRBJ2-3
TGTGCCAGCAGTCTGGGCACCAAGTCGGCCGATACGCAGTATTTT	CASSLGTKSADTQYF	.	once	TRBV11-3	TRBJ2-3
TGTGCCATCAGTGAGTCGAGGGGACTAGCGGGAGGGCCAACCTACGAGCAGTACTTC	CAISESRGLAGGPTYEQYF	TRBD2	.	TRBV10-3	TRBJ2-7
TGTGCCAGCAGCCCTTCTGGGGGACTAGCGGACCACCGCCGTTCCTACGAGCAGTACTTC	CASSPSGGLADHRRSYEQYF	TRBD2	many	TRBV6-2/TRBV6-3	TRBJ2-7
TGTGCCAGCTCACCACCGAACAGGGCAGGAGAGACCCAGTACTTC	CASSPPNRAGETQYF	.	few	TRBV18	TRBJ2-5
TGTGCCAGCAGCTTTCGACCCAATCCAAATGAGCAGTTCTTC	CASSFRPNPNEQFF	.	.	TRBV11-3	TRBJ2-1
TGTGCCAGCAGCTTAGATCTAAATAATGAGCAGTTCTTC	CASSLDLNNEQFF	.	many	TRBV11-2	TRBJ2-1
TGTGCCATCAGTTTAGCGGGGGGCCCTGGGGAGCAGTACTTC	CAISLAGGPGEQYF	TRBD2	.	TRBV10-3	TRBJ2-7
TGCGCCAGCAGCTTGGAGGGACAGGGTGACATTCAGTACTTC	CASSLEGQGDIQYF	TRBD1	.	TRBV5-1	TRBJ2-4
TGTGCCAGCAGCTTAGATTTGGGGGGAAACACCATATATTTT	CASSLDLGGNTIYF	.	few	TRBV7-8	TRBJ1-3
TGTGCCAGCAGTACCCCGACAGGGTGGGCCAGCTCCTACGAGCAGTACTTC	CASSTPTGWASSYEQYF	TRBD1	.	TRBV27	TRBJ2-7
TGTGCCAGCAACGTTAACAGGGGAGCCGGGGAGCTGTTTTTT	CASNVNRGAGELFF	TRBD1	few	TRBV28	TRBJ2-2
TGCAGTGCTCGACGTTCCACAGATACGCAGTATTTT	CSARRSTDTQYF	.	many	TRBV20-1	TRBJ2-3
TGCGCCAGCAGCTTGGCTAGCGGGAGAGGAGGCGAGCAGTACTTC	CASSLASGRGGEQYF	TRBD2	.	TRBV5-1	TRBJ2-7
TGTGCCAGCAGTTTAACGGGGAGGAGGGGAGATACGCAGTATTTT	CASSLTGRRGDTQYF	.	few	TRBV28	TRBJ2-3
TGCAGTGCTAGAGATGATGCGGGAGGGCCCTACGAGCAGTACTTC	CSARDDAGGPYEQYF	TRBD2	once	TRBV20-1	TRBJ2-7
TGTGCCAGCAGTTCATGGCTAGCCGACCAAGAGACCCAGTACTTC	CASSSWLADQETQYF	.	.	TRBV12-3/TRBV12-4	TRBJ2-5
TGTGCCAGCAGCCAAGCGGGACAGTACGAGCAGTACTTC	CASSQAGQYEQYF	TRBD1	.	TRBV4-2	TRBJ2-7
TGTGCCAGCCTAACTAGCGGGGTCACAGATACGCAGTATTTT	CASLTSGVTDTQYF	TRBD2	.	TRBV12-3/TRBV12-4	TRBJ2-3
TGTGCCAGCAGGGAGATCGCACGTTCCTACAATGAGCAGTTCTTC	CASREIARSYNEQFF	.	many	TRBV28	TRBJ2-1
TGTGCCAGCAGGGGGTCGGGCCCCGGGGAGCTGTTTTTT	CASRGSGPGELFF	.	many	TRBV28	TRBJ2-2
TGCGCCAGCAGCCAAGCGCAGGGAAGGAGGGAGACCCAGTACTTC	CASSQAQGRRETQYF	.	.	TRBV4-3	TRBJ2-5
TGTGCCAGCCTCTCTGGGACAGCCTCCAATCAGCCCCAGCATTTT	CASLSGTASNQPQHF	.	few	TRBV21-1	TRBJ1-5
TGCAGTGCTGAAGGACAGGGCGACTTCTATGGCTACACCTTC	CSAEGQGDFYGYTF	TRBD1	few	TRBV20-1	TRBJ1-2
TGTGCCAGCAGCTTTCGCCGCGACCCTAGCACAGATACGCAGTATTTT	CASSFRRDPSTDTQYF	.	.	TRBV7-2	TRBJ2-3
TGCAGTGCTAGAGATCCAGTCAAACTGAACACCGGGGAGCTGTTTTTT	CSARDPVKLNTGELFF	.	few	TRBV20-1	TRBJ2-2
TGCAGTGCTAGGGAGAGGGAGACCCAGTACTTC	CSARERETQYF	.	.	TRBV20-1	TRBJ2-5
TGTGCCAGCAGTTATGAACACGCGGGGGCCAACGTCCTGACTTTC	CASSYEHAGANVLTF	.	many	TRBV6-5	TRBJ2-6
TGTGCCTGGAGCCGGGACAGGTGGACAGATACGCAGTATTTT	CAWSRDRWTDTQYF	TRBD1	few	TRBV30	TRBJ2-3
TGTGCCAGCAGCTTAAGGTGGGGACAGCCCCAGCATTTT	CASSLRWGQPQHF	.	few	TRBV7-2	TRBJ1-5
TGTGCCAGCAGCTTAGCCCAAAGCCGCGATGAGCAGTTCTTC	CASSLAQSRDEQFF	.	.	TRBV7-9	TRBJ2-1
TGTGCCAGCAGCCCCCTCCGTCGAGGCCTTAACTATGGCTACACCTTC	CASSPLRRGLNYGYTF	.	.	TRBV11-2	TRBJ1-2
TGTGCCAGCTCCTCTACGGACACAGATACGCAGTATTTT	CASSSTDTDTQYF	.	.	TRBV12-3/TRBV12-4	TRBJ2-3
TGCAGTGTTTTCGCGGTTAATGAAAAACTGTTTTTT	CSVFAVNEKLFF	.	.	TRBV20-1	TRBJ1-4
TGTGCCAGCAGCCAGAACAAACTAGCGGGGAGAAGAGATACGCAGTATTTT	CASSQNKLAGRRDTQYF	TRBD2	few	TRBV7-2	TRBJ2-3
TGTGCCAGCTCACCACAACTAGCGGGAGAAGGGAACATTCAGTACTTC	CASSPQLAGEGNIQYF	TRBD2	few	TRBV18	TRBJ2-4
TGTGCCAGCAGTGCTGCAGGTAGGAATGAGCAGTTCTTC	CASSAAGRNEQFF	.	.	TRBV6-1	TRBJ2-1
TGCAGTGCTTGGGGTGATCCGGGGGGCAAAAACATTCAGTACTTC	CSAWGDPGGKNIQYF	TRBD2	few	TRBV20-1	TRBJ2-4
TGTGCCAGCAGCCCCATAGGGGCCGCGAACACCGGGGAGCTGTTTTTT	CASSPIGAANTGELFF	.	few	TRBV7-9	TRBJ2-2
TGTGCCAATTCCAGGACAGGGGGTCGGAATGAGCAGTTCTTC	CANSRTGGRNEQFF	TRBD1	few	TRBV18	TRBJ2-1
TGTGCCAGCAGTTACCTGAACAGGGAAGATACGCAGTATTTT	CASSYLNREDTQYF	.	few	TRBV6-2/TRBV6-3	TRBJ2-3
TGCGCCAGCAGCTGGGACTACTTGGGTGAGCAGTTCTTC	CASSWDYLGEQFF	TRBD2	few	TRBV5-1	TRBJ2-1
TGTGCCAGCAACCAGCGGGAGTCGGGGGAGACCCAGTACTTC	CASNQRESGETQYF	TRBD2	many	TRBV6-1	TRBJ2-5
TGTGCCAGCAGCCAAGATTGGAATAACTTCTATGGCTACACCTTC	CASSQDWNNFYGYTF	.	few	TRBV14	TRBJ1-2
TGTGCCACCAGCGGCAATCCTGGACTATTCGACAATGAGCAGTTCTTC	CATSGNPGLFDNEQFF	.	.	TRBV15	TRBJ2-1
TGTGCCAGCAGTTTTGATCCGGGACAGGGCCTCTTCGCCGAGCAGTACTTC	CASSFDPGQGLFAEQYF	TRBD1	.	TRBV28	TRBJ2-7
TGTGCCAGCAGCGCCGGGACTAGCGGGGCCGGGGGAAACATTCAGTACTTC	CASSAGTSGAGGNIQYF	TRBD2	.	TRBV3-1	TRBJ2-4
TGCAGTGCTAGACCTCGACAAATAGGAGATGGCTACACCTTC	CSARPRQIGDGYTF	.	.	TRBV20-1	TRBJ1-2
TGTGCCAGCAGTGTTCTGCAAGAGACCCAGTACTTC	CASSVLQETQYF	.	.	TRBV25-1	TRBJ2-5
TGTGCCAGCAGCAGGACGGGACGGGGAGCCGAGACCCAGTACTTC	CASSRTGRGAETQYF	.	.	TRBV5-6	TRBJ2-5
TGTGCCAGCACCCCGGACAGATATGACTACGAGCAGTACTTC	CASTPDRYDYEQYF	.	few	TRBV28	TRBJ2-7